Presented here are 24 T cell receptor beta chains from one specimen sequenced in a study of blood T cell repertoires in COVID-19. The assay was immunoSEQ multiplex PCR, and TCRdb's table has in-frame clones only and misses some. The table lists about 160,000 clones, 60% to 80% of them singletons. Sequencing input: peripheral blood. The origin of the receptors is a man aged 65-85 years with acute or convalescent COVID-19.

This clone was counted only a few times. V usage is TRBV11-2 and J usage is TRBJ2-1, with 9 bases lining up with TRBD2. Unmatched junction bases numbered 7, after V lost 1 base and J lost 6 bases. The germline CDR1 and CDR2 sequences are SGHAT and FQNNGV. The CDR3 consists of 16 residues. In nucleotides, the CDR3 is TGTGCCAGCAGCTTAGCGGCGGGAGGGGGTTTCAATGAGCAGTTCTTC. Translation gives CASSLAAGGGFNEQFF.

This rearrangement joins TRBV5-1 to TRBJ2-3, with TRBD2 matching over 10 bases. Trimming cost V 1 base and J 0 bases; bases outside gene matches: 8. Germline CDR1 and CDR2: SGHRS and YFSETQ. This CDR3 is 18 amino acids long. The CDR3 spells CASSLNPSGRLSTDTQYF. The CDR3 bases are TGCGCCAGCAGCTTGAACCCTAGCGGGAGACTTAGCACAGATACGCAGTATTTT. Using reference TRBV5-1 and TRBJ2-3 for the parts outside the CDR3, the full variable domain is KAGVTQTPRYLIKTRGQQVTLSCSPISGHRSVSWYQQTPGQGLQFLFEYFSETQRNKGNFPGRFSGRQFSNSRSEMNVSTLELGDSALYLCASSLNPSGRLSTDTQYFGPGTRLTVL.

The J gene is TRBJ2-7, the V gene TRBV2; TRBD2 matches 8 bases. Germline-derived CDR1 and CDR2 are SNHLY and FYNNEI. Trimming removed 2 bases from V and 7 bases from J; junction bases left unmatched: 16. This CDR3 region has 17 residues. CDR3 coding DNA: TGTGCCAGCAGTGAACCTTCTTCTAGCGGGCTGTCGGGGGAGCAGTACTTC. It codes for CASSEPSSSGLSGEQYF.

This clone was seen ten or more times. V is TRBV7-9 and J is TRBJ1-2; 10 nucleotides agree with TRBD1. V was clipped by 8 bases and J by 4 bases; unmatched bases: 7. This CDR3 spans 14 amino acids. The V gene's germline CDR1 is SEHNR and CDR2 FQNEAQ (reference sequence). The CDR3 nucleotides read TGTGCCAGCGAACGGGACAGGGGTTCCTATGGCTACACCTTC. Its protein product is CASERDRGSYGYTF. The complete variable domain, with remaining parts taken from reference TRBV7-9 and TRBJ1-2, reads DTGVSQNPRHKITKRGQNVTFRCDPISEHNRLYWYRQTLGQGPEFLTYFQNEAQLEKSRLLSDRFSAERPKGSFSTLEIQRTEQGDSAMYLCASERDRGSYGYTFGSGTRLTVV.

This clone was counted once. For the CDR3, the DNA is TGTGCCAGCAGTTACGGGACTAGCGGGCTCACAGATACGCAGTATTTT. Translated, it gives CASSYGTSGLTDTQYF. The gene calls are TRBV6-5 and TRBJ2-3; 12 nucleotides match TRBD2. Germline values: CDR1 MNHEY, CDR2 SVGAGI. The CDR3 has 16 amino acids. J was trimmed by 2 bases and V by 2 bases; bases with no gene match: 2.

The J gene is TRBJ2-1, the V gene TRBV7-3; 11 bases match TRBD2. The germline CDR1 and CDR2 sequences are SGHTA and FQGTGA. The CDR3 covers 15 residues. Trimming at V came to 5 bases and at J to 2 bases, leaving 2 bases not matched to a gene. CDR3 in amino acids: CASSTTSGTYNEQFF. CDR3 DNA: TGTGCCAGCAGCACGACTAGCGGGACCTACAATGAGCAGTTCTTC.

The chain combines TRBV6-5 with TRBJ1-2, with a tentative D call TRBD1 (6 bases). CDR1 and CDR2 (germline): MNHEY, SVGAGI. V lost 2 bases to trimming and J lost 7 bases, with 17 bases between them. The CDR3 covers 15 residues. The CDR3: CASSYLRQDTGGYTF. The CDR3 DNA reads as TGTGCCAGCAGTTACCTACGACAGGACACCGGTGGCTACACCTTC.

The J gene is TRBJ2-3, the V gene TRBV6-5; the match to TRBD2 covers 8 bases. J gave up 2 bases and V 5 bases, and 6 bases lay outside the gene matches. There are 15 residues in the CDR3. Germline V CDR1 and CDR2: MNHEY, SVGAGI. The CDR3 reads CASSTLGGATDTQYF. The CDR3 coding sequence is TGTGCCAGCAGTACCCTCGGGGGGGCCACAGATACGCAGTATTTT.

The chain couples TRBV2 to TRBJ1-2; 9 positions match TRBD1. Germline-derived CDR1 and CDR2 are SNHLY and FYNNEI. The CDR3 length is 16 residues. V lost 7 bases to trimming and J lost 1 base; unmatched junction nucleotides: 10. CDR3 DNA: TGTGCCAGCAATCCGGGACAGGGAAGGGGTAACTATGGCTACACCTTC. Translating gives CASNPGQGRGNYGYTF.

V and J are TRBV7-9 and TRBJ2-7, with 8 bases that match TRBD1. V shed 5 bases, J shed 9 bases, and the junction held 6 bases outside the gene matches. This CDR3 contains 12 residues. CDR1 and CDR2 (germline): SEHNR, FQNEAQ (reference sequence). The CDR3, as DNA: TGTGCCAGCAGCAGCGGACAGGGAGGGCAGTACTTC. Translation gives CASSSGQGGQYF.

The count of this clone is one. The chain uses TRBV6-5 and TRBJ1-5, with 8 bases fitting TRBD1. Trimming removed 0 bases from V and 4 bases from J; junction bases left unmatched: 2. The germline CDR1 and CDR2 sequences are MNHEY and SVGAGI. This CDR3 contains 15 residues. CDR3 residues: CASSYSGQDNQPQHF. The DNA for the CDR3 is TGTGCCAGCAGTTACTCGGGACAGGATAATCAGCCCCAGCATTTT.

In DNA form, the CDR3 reads TGTGCCAGCTCAGCCCTATCACAGGGGTTGAATGAAAAACTGTTTTTT. Residues: CASSALSQGLNEKLFF. V and J are TRBV18 and TRBJ1-4; TRBD1 matches 7 bases. CDR1 is KGHSH and CDR2 is LQKENI in the germline V gene. The length of the CDR3 is 16 residues. V dropped 5 bases and J dropped 5; count of bases not matched to a gene: 11.

This clone was seen just once. J is TRBJ2-5 and V is TRBV6-1; D is undetermined. Germline CDR1 MNHNS, CDR2 SASEGT. The CDR3 contains 15 residues. The ends were cut back, 2 bases at V and 0 bases at J, with 10 bases in the middle. The DNA for the CDR3 is TGTGCCAGCAGTGAATCGGTCGGTTACCAAGAGACCCAGTACTTC. Translated: CASSESVGYQETQYF.

This chain joins TRBV6-6 and TRBJ1-4; possible D gene TRBD1, 6 bases. This CDR3 region has 12 residues. V was pared by 8 bases and J by 5 bases, with 9 bases between. Looked up from germline, CDR1 is MNHNY and CDR2 is SVGAGI (reference sequence). The CDR3 region has the DNA TGTGCCAGCGAGGGACAAAATGAAAAACTGTTTTTT. Its protein product is CASEGQNEKLFF.

The V gene is TRBV28, the J gene TRBJ2-1, with TRBD2 identical over 9 bases. This CDR3 has 16 residues. The V segment lost 2 bases and the J segment 1 base; nucleotides outside the gene matches: 3. Germline-derived CDR1 and CDR2 are MDHEN and SYDVKM. The CDR3, as DNA: TGTGCCAGCAGTTTAGCGGGAGGGAGTTCCTACAATGAGCAGTTCTTC. Translated, it gives CASSLAGGSSYNEQFF.

The CDR3 loop reads CASSLAGPGNTQYF. DNA of the CDR3: TGTGCCAGCAGCTTAGCGGGTCCCGGGAATACGCAGTATTTT. J is TRBJ2-3 and V is TRBV7-9, with a tentative D call TRBD2 (5 bases). CDR3 length: 14 amino acids. Germline V CDR1 and CDR2: SEHNR, FQNEAQ (reference sequence). V dropped 0 bases and J dropped 7 bases, with 11 bases sitting between them.

This chain connects TRBV3-1 (or the pseudogene TRBV3-2) to TRBJ2-7, with D tentatively TRBD2 (6 bases). The germline V gene encodes CDR1 LGHDT and CDR2 YNNKEL (reference sequence). The CDR3 totals 16 residues. V lost 4 bases to trimming and J lost 5 bases, with 21 bases between them. The CDR3 loop reads CASSPHAGRSIDEQYF. The CDR3 DNA reads as TGTGCCAGCAGCCCTCACGCGGGACGGAGCATTGACGAGCAGTACTTC.

The chain uses TRBV10-3 and TRBJ2-3; 13 bases are a match to TRBD2. V was clipped by 6 bases and J by 6 bases; unmatched bases: 12. Looked up from germline, CDR1 is ENHRY and CDR2 is SYGVKD. The CDR3 totals 17 residues. CDR3 amino acids: CAIRAGGLAGYRDTQYF. The CDR3 nucleotides read TGTGCCATCAGGGCCGGGGGACTAGCGGGGTATAGGGATACGCAGTATTTT.

V gene TRBV11-2 combines with J gene TRBJ2-5, with 11 bases aligning to TRBD2. Trimming cost V 5 bases and J 5 bases; bases outside gene matches: 10. The CDR3 has 16 amino acids. Germline V gene sequence: CDR1 SGHAT, CDR2 FQNNGV. The chain's CDR3 is CASSGNSGGALETQYF. As DNA, the CDR3 is TGTGCCAGCAGCGGAAATAGCGGGGGGGCCTTGGAGACCCAGTACTTC.

The chain links TRBV11-2 to TRBJ2-5; D may be TRBD2 (5 bases). The CDR3 has 15 residues. Germline-derived CDR1 and CDR2 are SGHAT and FQNNGV. V was shortened by 5 bases and J by 3 bases, with 16 bases between the two germline ends. CDR3 amino acids: CASSRAGGIKETQYF. Written as DNA, the CDR3 is TGTGCCAGCAGCCGCGCGGGCGGAATCAAAGAGACCCAGTACTTC.

The rearrangement uses TRBV24-1 and TRBJ2-3; TRBD1 agrees at 7 bases. V shed 1 base, J shed 6 bases, and the junction held 6 bases outside the gene matches. This CDR3 contains 15 residues. Germline assignment: CDR1 KGHDR and CDR2 SFDVKD. In nucleotides, the CDR3 is TGTGCCACCAGTGATTTCGTAGGGGGCGCTGATACGCAGTATTTT. Translated, it gives CATSDFVGGADTQYF.

This rearrangement joins TRBV28 to TRBJ2-2; 10 bases are a match to TRBD1. CDR1 MDHEN and CDR2 SYDVKM come from the germline V gene. The junction had 8 bases not matched to a gene; V was cut back by 6 bases and J by 4 bases. The CDR3 covers 16 residues. CDR3 nucleotide sequence: TGTGCCAGCAGACATCCGGGACAGGGGACCACCGGGGAGCTGTTTTTT. Amino acids: CASRHPGQGTTGELFF.

The rearrangement joins TRBV6-1 to TRBJ1-5; a weak D match, TRBD1 (6 bases). This CDR3 comprises 16 residues. Trimming pared 2 bases from V and 6 bases from J, leaving 17 bases between. Per the germline V gene, CDR1 is MNHNS and CDR2 is SASEGT. CDR3 in DNA: TGTGCCAGCAGTGAAAATTCAGGGGCCAGCGGTCAGCCCCAGCATTTT. The encoded protein is CASSENSGASGQPQHF.

The chain links TRBV14 to TRBJ1-1, with D perhaps matching TRBD1 (5 bases). Trimming removed 0 bases at V and 1 base at J, with 12 bases between. The CDR3 totals 16 residues. Germline V lookup: CDR1 SGHDN, CDR2 FVKESK. CDR3 DNA: TGTGCCAGCAGCCAAGATCAAGGGGTACCGAACACTGAAGCTTTCTTT. Its protein is CASSQDQGVPNTEAFF.